A single sample is the source of the 24 T cell receptor beta chains below, sequenced in a study of glioma-infiltrating T cells after dendritic cell vaccination. Sequenced by immunoSEQ multiplex PCR; TCRdb stores in-frame clones only, minus some. This sample has under 130,000 clones, with approximately 80% found just once. The sample was blood, taken before dendritic cell vaccination. These receptors originate from a human donor with glioblastoma.

This sequence joins TRBV5-1 and TRBJ2-3; 14 positions match TRBD2. Germline CDR1 SGHRS, CDR2 YFSETQ. With V trimmed by 0 bases and J by 5 bases, 11 bases remained unmatched. The CDR3 length is 19 residues. In DNA, the CDR3 is TGCGCCAGCAGCTTGGAGACACCGACTAGCGGGGGGGCCGTAGATACGCAGTATTTT. Its protein is CASSLETPTSGGAVDTQYF. Drawing the rest from reference TRBV5-1 and TRBJ2-3, the complete variable domain is KAGVTQTPRYLIKTRGQQVTLSCSPISGHRSVSWYQQTPGQGLQFLFEYFSETQRNKGNFPGRFSGRQFSNSRSEMNVSTLELGDSALYLCASSLETPTSGGAVDTQYFGPGTRLTVL.

This clone was counted once. The chain employs TRBV4-1 and TRBJ1-2, with 10 nucleotides matching TRBD1. The CDR3 extends over 16 amino acids. Per the germline V gene, CDR1 is MGHRA and CDR2 is YSYEKL. The V segment lost 1 base and the J segment 4 bases; nucleotides outside the gene matches: 6. CDR3 amino acids: CASSQAGQGGSYGYTF. The DNA of the CDR3 is TGCGCCAGCAGCCAAGCCGGACAGGGGGGAAGCTATGGCTACACCTTC.

V usage is TRBV29-1 and J usage is TRBJ1-6, with 7 bases lining up with TRBD1. CDR3 size: 13 residues. The germline V gene has CDR1 SQVTM and CDR2 ANQGSEA. Trimming cost V 6 bases and J 3 bases; bases outside gene matches: 2. The CDR3, as DNA: TGCAGCGTCAGACAGGGCTATAATTCACCCCTCCACTTT. This encodes CSVRQGYNSPLHF. Using reference TRBV29-1 and TRBJ1-6 for the parts outside the CDR3, the full variable domain is SAVISQKPSRDICQRGTSLTIQCQVDSQVTMMFWYRQQPGQSLTLIATANQGSEATYESGFVIDKFPISRPNLTFSTLTVSNMSPEDSSIYLCSVRQGYNSPLHFGNGTRLTVT.

This chain connects TRBV4-2 to TRBJ2-5; 9 bases are a match to TRBD2. Per the germline V gene, CDR1 is LGHNA and CDR2 is YNFKEQ. V was pared by 1 base and J by 4 bases, with 7 bases of the junction left unmatched. This CDR3 region has 16 residues. CDR3 sequence: CASSQVGGGALETQYF. The DNA of the CDR3 is TGTGCCAGCAGCCAAGTGGGCGGGGGGGCCCTAGAGACCCAGTACTTC.

This chain joins TRBV5-4 and TRBJ1-2, with TRBD1 identical over 8 bases. J was trimmed by 7 bases and V by 0 bases; bases with no gene match: 5. The CDR3 extends over 14 amino acids. CDR1 is SGHNT and CDR2 is YYREEE in the germline V gene (reference sequence). In DNA form, the CDR3 reads TGTGCCAGCAGCTTGGTGGGCCAGGGGGCTGGCTACACCTTC. It encodes CASSLVGQGAGYTF. Complete variable domain (other parts from reference TRBV5-4 and TRBJ1-2): ETGVTQSPTHLIKTRGQQVTLRCSSQSGHNTVSWYQQALGQGPQFIFQYYREEENGRGNFPPRFSGLQFPNYSSELNVNALELDDSALYLCASSLVGQGAGYTFGSGTRLTVV.

The genes are TRBV5-1 and TRBJ2-3; tentatively, D is TRBD1 (5 bases). Trimming took 7 bases from V and 1 from J, leaving 25 bases between them. The germline CDR1 and CDR2 sequences are SGHRS and YFSETQ. There are 18 residues in the CDR3. CDR3 DNA sequence: TGCGCCAGCCGAATACAGGTACCAACCCTCGAGGGCACAGATACGCAGTATTTT. It is translated as CASRIQVPTLEGTDTQYF.

This clone was seen a handful of times. This chain connects TRBV6-5 to TRBJ1-1; 8 bases are shared with TRBD1. V shed 6 bases, J shed 4 bases, and the junction held 7 bases outside the gene matches. Looked up from germline, CDR1 is MNHEY and CDR2 is SVGAGI. The CDR3 is made up of 14 amino acids. As DNA, the CDR3 is TGTGCCAGCAGGGCCGGTGACAGGGGCACTGAAGCTTTCTTT. It is translated as CASRAGDRGTEAFF.

This chain connects TRBV25-1 to TRBJ1-1; D possibly corresponds to TRBD1 (5 bases). V lost 4 bases and J 4 bases, leaving 13 bases between the germline ends. The CDR3 has 14 residues. Per the germline V gene, CDR1 is MGHDK and CDR2 is SYGVNS. CDR3 DNA: TGTGCCAGCAGTGGGGCTTCGGGGGGCACTGAAGCTTTCTTT. This codes for CASSGASGGTEAFF.

The J gene is TRBJ1-1, the V gene TRBV10-3, with 10 bases that match TRBD1. CDR3 size: 15 residues. Germline V gene lookup returns CDR1 ENHRY and CDR2 SYGVKD. J lost 7 bases, V lost 1 base, and 6 bases had no gene match. Here the CDR3 DNA reads TGTGCCATCAGTGAGTGGGGACAGGGGCCGAATGAAGCTTTCTTT. As protein: CAISEWGQGPNEAFF.

This rearrangement joins TRBV30 to TRBJ1-1, with a tentative D call TRBD1 (6 bases). The germline V and J ends were trimmed by 2 bases and 11 bases, with 15 bases remaining between them. This CDR3 spans 12 amino acids. Germline V gives CDR1 GTSNPN, CDR2 SVGIG (reference sequence). CDR3 coding DNA: TGTGCCTGGAGTAACACACAGGGAGGGGCTTTCTTT. This gives the protein CAWSNTQGGAFF.

This clone was found a few times. The J gene is TRBJ2-7, the V gene TRBV21-1; the tabulated D call, TRBD1, remains unverified against the DNA. TRBV21-1 constitutes a pseudogene. This CDR3 spans 15 amino acids. CDR3: CASSKGLGGQGEQYF. The CDR3 DNA follows: TGTGCCAGCAGCAAAGGTTTAGGAGGACAGGGGGAGCAGTACTTC.

The chain carries TRBV20-1 and TRBJ2-1, with a tentative D call TRBD1 (6 bases). The germline V gene encodes CDR1 DFQATT and CDR2 SNEGSKA (reference sequence). The CDR3 has 11 amino acids. The CDR3 region is CSRQAYNEQFF. The CDR3 DNA sequence: TGCAGCAGACAGGCCTACAATGAGCAGTTCTTC.

This chain uses TRBV30 with TRBJ2-5; TRBD2 matches 9 bases. Trimming took 2 bases from V and 5 from J; bases not matched to a gene: 6. The CDR3 length is 14 residues. Germline V gene lookup returns CDR1 GTSNPN and CDR2 SVGIG (reference sequence). The CDR3 spells CAWSLAGGRETQYF. The CDR3 region has the DNA TGTGCCTGGAGTCTTGCGGGGGGGCGGGAGACCCAGTACTTC.

The chain employs TRBV7-8 and TRBJ2-7; no definite D call. V shed 0 bases and J shed 7 bases, with 7 bases lying between them. The germline gives CDR1 SGHVS, CDR2 FQNEAQ. This CDR3 comprises 12 residues. In nucleotides, the CDR3 is TGTGCCAGCAGCTTAGCGATCGGGGAGCAGTACTTC. It translates to CASSLAIGEQYF.

The chain links TRBV4-3 to TRBJ1-2, with a tentative D call TRBD1 (5 bases). Trimming left V 1 base short and J 6 bases short, with 6 bases between. The CDR3 length is 12 residues. Germline V CDR1 and CDR2: LGHNA, YSLEER. This CDR3 is CASSQGGHGYTF. CDR3 sequence (DNA): TGCGCCAGCAGCCAAGGGGGCCATGGCTACACCTTC.

V usage is TRBV7-3 and J usage is TRBJ2-1; 8 nucleotides match TRBD1. V lost 5 bases, J lost 10 bases, and 4 bases stayed unmatched. The CDR3 is 12 residues long. Germline assignment: CDR1 SGHTA and CDR2 FQGTGA. CDR3 nucleotide sequence: TGTGCCAGCAGCCCCCCAGGGGGCGAGCAGTTCTTC. Its translation is CASSPPGGEQFF.

V is TRBV6-1 and J is TRBJ2-2; D ambiguous. Trimming stripped 0 bases from V and 5 bases from J, with 10 bases between. The CDR3 loop spans 15 amino acids. The germline V gene encodes CDR1 MNHNS and CDR2 SASEGT. The CDR3: CASSEAVTSTGELFF. In DNA, the CDR3 is TGTGCCAGCAGTGAAGCGGTGACATCGACCGGGGAGCTGTTTTTT.

This chain joins TRBV5-6 and TRBJ2-3, with D possibly TRBD2 on 5 matching bases. Germline assignment: CDR1 SGHDT and CDR2 YYEEEE. This CDR3 contains 14 residues. Between the trimmed V and J ends, which lost 0 bases and 3 bases, there was a span of 8 bases. The CDR3 DNA sequence: TGTGCCAGCAGCTTGGCCGGGGTTACAGATACGCAGTATTTT. This encodes CASSLAGVTDTQYF.

V is TRBV7-2 and J is TRBJ2-5, with TRBD1 identical over 7 bases. The closer fit of TRBJ2-7 to the DNA end suggests the J call may be wrong. CDR3 length: 15 amino acids. Looked up from germline, CDR1 is SGHTA and CDR2 is FQGNSA. CDR3 in DNA: TGTGCCAGCAGCTCGGTGACAGGGTCGGGGTACGAGCAGTACTTC. Translated: CASSSVTGSGYEQYF.

By share, this clone ranks as medium-sized. CDR3 DNA sequence: TGTGCCAGCTCACCACTCGACAGTCCTGGGGCCAACGTCCTGACTTTC. It yields the protein CASSPLDSPGANVLTF. The gene calls are TRBV18 and TRBJ2-6, with a tentative D call TRBD1 (5 bases). The CDR3 is made up of 16 amino acids. The germline gives CDR1 KGHSH, CDR2 LQKENI. Trimming removed 1 base at V and 2 bases at J, with 9 bases between.

The rearrangement links TRBV21-1 to TRBJ2-7; the table assigns TRBD2, which was not confirmed against the DNA. TRBV21-1 is marked as a pseudogene. The length of the CDR3 is 16 residues. The CDR3 is CASSKINTGTFGEQYF. As DNA, the CDR3 is TGTGCCAGCAGCAAAATTAATACCGGGACTTTCGGCGAGCAGTACTTC.

This clone appeared a few times. The V call is TRBV19, the J call TRBJ2-5, with TRBD2 matching over 10 bases. CDR1 is LNHDA, CDR2 SQIVND, per germline (reference sequence). The CDR3 length is 17 residues. The V gene end was trimmed by 4 bases and the J gene end by 0 bases; junction bases not matched to a gene: 8. This CDR3 is CASSTSLAGVYQETQYF. The CDR3 DNA reads TGTGCCAGTAGTACGTCTCTAGCGGGGGTGTACCAAGAGACCCAGTACTTC.

The J gene is TRBJ1-6, the V gene TRBV7-8, with 7 bases lining up with TRBD1. Germline V gene data show CDR1 as SGHVS and CDR2 as FQNEAQ. The CDR3 has 15 amino acids. The V segment lost 6 bases and the J segment 13 bases; nucleotides outside the gene matches: 15. For the CDR3, the DNA is TGTGCCAGCAGAGCCACCGGGACAGACTCTTACCCCCTCCACTTT. The encoded protein is CASRATGTDSYPLHF. Full variable domain (remainder filled in from reference TRBV7-8 and TRBJ1-6): GAGVSQSPRYKVAKRGQDVALRCDPISGHVSLFWYQQALGQGPEFLTYFQNEAQLDKSGLPSDRFFAERPEGSVSTLKIQRTQQEDSAVYLCASRATGTDSYPLHFGNGTRLTVT.

Here the CDR3 reads CASSIVLAQETQYF. The CDR3 DNA reads TGTGCCAGTAGTATAGTCCTAGCGCAAGAGACCCAGTACTTC. The chain is built from TRBV19 and TRBJ2-5, with a weak D call TRBD2 (6 bases). This CDR3 contains 14 residues. Germline values: CDR1 LNHDA, CDR2 SQIVND (reference sequence). V was trimmed by 1 base and J by 2 bases, leaving 8 bases between them. The whole variable domain, filled in from reference TRBV19 and TRBJ2-5, reads DGGITQSPKYLFRKEGQNVTLSCEQNLNHDAMYWYRQDPGQGLRLIYYSQIVNDFQKGDIAEGYSVSREKKESFPLTVTSAQKNPTAFYLCASSIVLAQETQYFGPGTRLLVL.